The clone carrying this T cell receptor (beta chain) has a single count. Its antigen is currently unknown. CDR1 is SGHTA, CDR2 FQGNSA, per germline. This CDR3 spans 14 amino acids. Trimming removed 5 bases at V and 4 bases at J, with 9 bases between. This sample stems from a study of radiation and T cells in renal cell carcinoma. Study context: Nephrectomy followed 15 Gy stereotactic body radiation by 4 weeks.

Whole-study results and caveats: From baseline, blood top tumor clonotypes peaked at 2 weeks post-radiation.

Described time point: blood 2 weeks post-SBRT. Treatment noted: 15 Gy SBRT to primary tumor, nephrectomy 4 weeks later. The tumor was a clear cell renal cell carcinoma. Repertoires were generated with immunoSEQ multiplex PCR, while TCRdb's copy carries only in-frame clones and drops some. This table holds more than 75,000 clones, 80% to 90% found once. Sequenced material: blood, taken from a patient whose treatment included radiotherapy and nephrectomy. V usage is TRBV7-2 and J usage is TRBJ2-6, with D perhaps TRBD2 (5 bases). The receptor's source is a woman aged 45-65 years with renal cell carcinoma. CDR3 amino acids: CASSRRGGANVLTF. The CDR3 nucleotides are TGTGCCAGCAGCCGCCGGGGAGGGGCCAACGTCCTGACTTTC.